This T cell receptor (beta chain) was observed in a study of OX40 agonist ivuxolimab in advanced cancers. In terms of the full investigation: Ivuxolimab was a fully human IgG2 agonistic monoclonal antibody targeting the costimulatory receptor OX40 (CD134). Intravenous ivuxolimab was administered to patients every 2 weeks at six dose levels: 0.01, 0.1, 0.3, 1.5, 3 and 10 mg/kg. Among the roughly 50 dose-escalation patients, about 19 had hepatocellular carcinoma, 15 or so melanoma, 9 renal cell carcinoma and 9 head and neck cancer. The dose-escalation cohort was almost 85% male with a mean age of approximately 59 years, ranging from roughly 20 to 80. Patients were allowed to have had prior anti-PD-1, anti-PD-L1 or anti-CTLA-4 therapy, and approximately 40% of the dose-escalation patients had been treated with checkpoint inhibitors. Partial responses were achieved by three dose-escalation patients, of whom one had hepatocellular carcinoma and two had cutaneous melanoma. Peripheral TCRbeta sequencing aimed to test whether ivuxolimab altered TCR sequence diversity and caused clonal T-cell expansion. The paper covers the monotherapy dose-escalation part of the phase I ivuxolimab trial, which included N ≈ 57 patients. The investigation overall reported the following: At doses of 0.1 to 3.0 mg/kg, clonal expansion of both CD4+ and CD8+ blood T cells was observed from baseline to week 6. On average, CD8+ T cells showed more expanded clones than CD4+ T cells after ivuxolimab. Low levels of normalized T-cell clonal expansion were also seen in some patients who did not respond. In the 0.1-3.0 mg/kg groups, partial responders were among the patients with the lowest normalized peripheral clonal expansion, particularly in CD8+ T cells. The antigen specificity of the peripheral T cells that underwent clonal expansion was not determined.

Remarks on this clone: This receptor's antigen is unknown. Base-call qualities are not available, and no considerably larger clone is one nucleotide away.

The trial excluded patients who had a history of autoimmune disease or were on systemic immunosuppression. Peripheral blood for TCR sequencing was collected from all dose cohorts at baseline, on cycle 4 day 1, and on cycle 7 day 1. The samples were taken from a phase I, first-in-human, multicenter, open-label dose-escalation trial of ivuxolimab. Adults with locally advanced or metastatic head and neck squamous cell, hepatocellular, melanoma or renal cell carcinoma were enrolled in the trial. CD4+ and CD8+ T cells were sorted separately from peripheral blood before TCR sequencing. V and J are trimmed by 7 bases and 1 base, and the gene matches miss 9 bases of the junction. From cysteine to phenylalanine, the CDR3 is 16 amino acids long. The sequence is cut down to CDR3 DNA, 48 bases in frame from base 1. The germline V gene (reference sequence) supplies CDR1 LNHDA and CDR2 SQIVND. To sequence the TCRbeta CDR3 region, genomic DNA was isolated from the sorted cells. The immunoSEQ Assay was used for sequencing of TCRbeta CDR3 regions. The table comes from immuneACCESS by way of TCRdb, which keeps in-frame sequences with V and J called. Part of the clones is missing from these tables; in studies checked, under half for an unresolved V gene and the rest for unknown reasons. The sample profile shows nearly 50,000 clones; nearly 95% of them were found once. The ten largest clones add up to about 7% of the sample.

The sequence was collected from an adult with an advanced solid tumor such as melanoma, head and neck, liver or kidney cancer. This chain is built from TRBV19 and TRBJ1-1; TRBD1 lines up with 10 middle nucleotides. This sample comprised CD4+ or CD8+ T cells sorted from blood, obtained in a trial of the OX40 agonist ivuxolimab. The CDR3 region has the sequence CASNPTGGGRNTEAFF. The nucleotides read TGTGCCAGTAACCCGACAGGGGGCGGGAGGAACACTGAAGCTTTCTTT.